These T cell receptor beta chains were read from a single sample in a study of control samples from healthy donors and cancer patients. TCRdb's copy holds only in-frame clones and misses some; the assay was immunoSEQ multiplex PCR. The sample lists around 30,000 clones, about 88% seen once, with about 1.5% in the top ten. The sample consisted of PBMCs. Every receptor here comes from a woman in her thirties or forties with lung cancer. CDR3s include the opening cysteine and the closing phenylalanine or tryptophan. The D gene is left open where the match is weak. Clone size is given for some rows only: seen once, a few or many times, or a class if the clone is expanded.

clone size	V gene	J gene	D gene	CDR3 DNA	CDR3 protein
.	TRBV7-3	TRBJ1-1	.	TGTGCCAGCAGCTTCCAGGGGTCCACTGAAGCTTTCTTT	CASSFQGSTEAFF
.	TRBV27	TRBJ2-2	.	TGTGCCAGCATGGGATGGGAGACCGGGGAGCTGTTTTTT	CASMGWETGELFF
.	TRBV7-7	TRBJ2-1	TRBD2	TGTGCCAGCAGTCCGGAGCGGGGGGATTACAATGAGCAGTTCTTC	CASSPERGDYNEQFF
.	TRBV19	TRBJ2-1	TRBD1	TGTGCCAGTAGTACCCGGGACAGCAACAATGATGGGCAGTTCTTC	CASSTRDSNNDGQFF
.	TRBV7-2	TRBJ2-2	.	TGTGCCAGCAGCCGCGGGGACGCGAACACCGGGGAGCTGTTTTTT	CASSRGDANTGELFF
.	TRBV7-2	TRBJ2-7	TRBD1	TGTGCCAGCAGTTACCGGACAGGAAGCTCCTACGAGCAGTACTTC	CASSYRTGSSYEQYF
.	TRBV30	TRBJ1-4	.	TGTGCCTGGAGTGGGGCAGAAGAAAAACTGTTTTTT	CAWSGAEEKLFF
.	TRBV13	TRBJ2-7	.	TGTGCCAGCAGCTTAGGGACAGAAAACTACGAGCAGTACTTC	CASSLGTENYEQYF
.	TRBV19	TRBJ2-3	TRBD2	TGTGCCAGTAGTCCCCAAAGGCGTGGACTAGAAGGCACAGATACGCAGTATTTT	CASSPQRRGLEGTDTQYF
.	TRBV28	TRBJ2-3	TRBD2	TGTGCCAGCAGCCACCTACTAGCGGGGGGGGGTACGCAGTATTTT	CASSHLLAGGGTQYF
.	TRBV7-6	TRBJ1-3	.	TGTGCCAGCAGCCCCGGCCCCGGGGCGGCTGGAAACACCATATATTTT	CASSPGPGAAGNTIYF
.	TRBV19	TRBJ1-2	.	TGTGCCAGTAGTCGGGACCCACATCGGAAAGGCTACACCTTC	CASSRDPHRKGYTF
.	TRBV28	TRBJ2-5	.	TGTGCCAGCATGGGGCGACCTTGGGAGACCCAGTACTTC	CASMGRPWETQYF
.	TRBV6-5	TRBJ1-4	.	TGTGCCAGCAGGCCCGACAGCTCCTACGGGGAAAAACTGTTTTTT	CASRPDSSYGEKLFF
.	TRBV7-3	TRBJ2-3	TRBD2	TGTGCCAGCAGCTTGGGTCCTAGCGGGAGCACAGATACGCAGTATTTT	CASSLGPSGSTDTQYF
.	TRBV11-3	TRBJ1-6	.	TGTGCCAGCAGCCTACTTAATTCACCCCTCCACTTT	CASSLLNSPLHF
.	TRBV9	TRBJ1-1	TRBD1	TGTGCCAGCAGCGTAGGCTTTGGACAGGGCCGAGGAACTGAAGCTTTCTTT	CASSVGFGQGRGTEAFF
.	TRBV7-2	TRBJ2-1	TRBD2	TGTGCCAGCAGCTCGACTAGGGAGGGGTTCTTC	CASSSTREGFF
.	TRBV25-1	TRBJ2-5	.	TGTGCCAGCAGTGAATTTCAGGGGGGCCAAGAGACCCAGTACTTC	CASSEFQGGQETQYF
.	TRBV27	TRBJ2-6	.	TGTGCCAGCAGAAAGGGGGGGGCCAACGTCCTGACTTTC	CASRKGGANVLTF
.	TRBV10-3	TRBJ1-1	.	TGTGCCATCAATGAGAGGGTAGAGGGCACTGAAGCTTTCTTT	CAINERVEGTEAFF
.	TRBV6-6	TRBJ1-3	TRBD1	TGTGCCAGCAGTTCCCCCGACAGGGGGCCTGGAAACACCATATATTTT	CASSSPDRGPGNTIYF
.	TRBV29-1	TRBJ2-7	.	TGCAGCGTTGAGACAGGAAATGATCACGAGCAGTACTTC	CSVETGNDHEQYF
.	TRBV7-7	TRBJ2-2	.	TGTGCCAGCAGCTTACGACCGACCCCGAACACCGGGGAGCTGTTTTTT	CASSLRPTPNTGELFF
.	TRBV11-3	TRBJ2-7	TRBD1	TGTGCCAGCAGCAAGGACAGGAGCTACGAGCAGTACTTC	CASSKDRSYEQYF
.	TRBV27	TRBJ2-7	.	TGTGCCAGCATGCATAGCTACGAGCAGTACTTC	CASMHSYEQYF
.	TRBV9	TRBJ2-3	.	TGTGCCAGCAGCGTAGACGGCAGGATTTTCACAGATACGCAGTATTTT	CASSVDGRIFTDTQYF
.	TRBV10-3	TRBJ2-7	.	TGTGCCATCAGTGAGCCAGACTCCTACGAGCAGTACTTC	CAISEPDSYEQYF
.	TRBV30	TRBJ1-2	.	TGTGCCTGGGGACGGGGGCCCAAGAGCGGCTACACCTTC	CAWGRGPKSGYTF
.	TRBV30	TRBJ2-1	.	TGTGCCTGGAGTGTACGGGGGGACACCTACTACAATGAGCAGTTCTTC	CAWSVRGDTYYNEQFF
.	TRBV5-1	TRBJ2-3	.	TGCGCCAGCAGCTTGGTTGCAGGGGACAGCACAGATACGCAGTATTTT	CASSLVAGDSTDTQYF
.	TRBV11-2	TRBJ2-5	.	TGTGCCAGCAGCTACCAAGAGACCCAGTACTTC	CASSYQETQYF
.	TRBV9	TRBJ2-3	TRBD2	TGTGCCAGCAGCGATGGGGCTAGCGGGGGGCCTAGCACAGATACGCAGTATTTT	CASSDGASGGPSTDTQYF
.	TRBV24-1	TRBJ2-1	.	TGTGCCACCAGTGATCCCCCGGAGGGGGTCTTGGACAATGAGCAGTTCTTC	CATSDPPEGVLDNEQFF
.	TRBV28	TRBJ1-2	.	TGTGCCAGCAGTCTAACGGGGGTCTATAACTATGGCTACACCTTC	CASSLTGVYNYGYTF
few	TRBV20-1	TRBJ2-7	.	TGCAGTGCTAGTAAGCCAGGCTCCTACGAGCAGTACTTC	CSASKPGSYEQYF
.	TRBV9	TRBJ2-3	TRBD2	TGTGCCAGCACCGTAGCGGGGGGTTGGACAGATACGCAGTATTTT	CASTVAGGWTDTQYF
.	TRBV29-1	TRBJ1-6	.	TGCAGCGTTGCGGCAGAGAAGAATTCACCCCTCCACTTT	CSVAAEKNSPLHF
.	TRBV3-1/TRBV3-2	TRBJ1-3	.	TGTGCCAGCAGCTACGGCTACTCTGGAAACACCATATATTTT	CASSYGYSGNTIYF
.	TRBV2	TRBJ2-7	.	TGTGCCAGCAGTGGGTCGGTGGGCGAGCAGTACTTC	CASSGSVGEQYF
.	TRBV11-2	TRBJ2-1	TRBD2	TGTGCCAGCAGCTTGCTAGCGGGGGGGCTCCACTACAATGAGCAGTTCTTC	CASSLLAGGLHYNEQFF
.	TRBV19	TRBJ2-5	TRBD2	TGTGCCAGTAGTCTCCGACTAGCGGGGGGGCGCGAGACCCAGTACTTC	CASSLRLAGGRETQYF
.	TRBV10-2	TRBJ2-5	TRBD1	TGCGCCAGCAGTGAGGAGGACAGGTCCACGAAGACCCAGTACTTC	CASSEEDRSTKTQYF
.	TRBV5-6	TRBJ1-1	.	TGTGCCAGCAGCGGACCTCTTCCCGGGGACACTGAAGCTTTCTTT	CASSGPLPGDTEAFF
.	TRBV3-1/TRBV3-2	TRBJ1-6	.	TGTGCCAGCAGCCAAGATCACCCGGGCGAATCACCCCTCCACTTT	CASSQDHPGESPLHF
few	TRBV12-3/TRBV12-4	TRBJ1-6	.	TGTGCCAGCAGTACTTTCCAGGGATCACCCCTCCACTTT	CASSTFQGSPLHF
.	TRBV25-1	TRBJ2-4	.	TGTGCCAGCAGTGAATATCCGGGGGAGGCAAAAAACATTCAGTACTTC	CASSEYPGEAKNIQYF
.	TRBV4-3	TRBJ2-2	.	TGCGCCAGCAGCCAAGATTGGGTGGAGGCGACGAACACCGGGGAGCTGTTTTTT	CASSQDWVEATNTGELFF
.	TRBV30	TRBJ1-6	.	TGTGCCTGGAGGCTACGAGAAGGGAATTCACCCCTCCACTTT	CAWRLREGNSPLHF
few	TRBV10-3	TRBJ2-7	TRBD1	TGTGCCATCAGCGCGGGACAGGCCGTCTACGAGCAGTACTTC	CAISAGQAVYEQYF
.	TRBV27	TRBJ2-7	TRBD1	TGTGCCAGCAGTCTACGGGGGACAGGATCCTACGAGCAGTACTTC	CASSLRGTGSYEQYF
.	TRBV5-4	TRBJ2-1	.	TGTGCCAGCAGCTTAAGACAGCCGCCCGATGAGCAGTTCTTC	CASSLRQPPDEQFF
.	TRBV30	TRBJ1-2	.	TGTGCCTGGAGTAGGACGGAGAACTATGGCTACACCTTC	CAWSRTENYGYTF
.	TRBV6-5	TRBJ2-3	TRBD1	TGTGCCAGCAGGCGGACAGGGGGCACAGATACGCAGTATTTT	CASRRTGGTDTQYF
.	TRBV12-3/TRBV12-4	TRBJ1-1	TRBD1	TGTGCCAGCAGTCCGGGGGACAGCAGAGCTTTCTTT	CASSPGDSRAFF